These 8 T cell receptor beta chains were all obtained from the same sample, sequenced in a study of T cells in localized non-small cell lung cancer. The assay was immunoSEQ multiplex PCR, and TCRdb's table has in-frame clones only and misses some. The sample holds over 900 clones, 30% to 35% seen once. Sequenced here: normal lung tissue next to the tumor, sampled before any cancer treatment. Source of these receptors: a male donor at least 60 years old with stage II lung adenocarcinoma.

This clone is termed medium-sized. This chain connects TRBV4-1 to TRBJ1-2; 7 nucleotides align to TRBD1. CDR1 is MGHRA, CDR2 YSYEKL, per germline. After removal of 0 bases from V and 5 bases from J, the junction contained 9 bases not matched to a gene. This CDR3 contains 16 residues. The CDR3 reads CASSQEVAARGYGYTF. In DNA form, the CDR3 reads TGCGCCAGCAGCCAAGAAGTGGCAGCCAGGGGGTATGGCTACACCTTC.

The rearrangement uses TRBV25-1 and TRBJ1-3; D not resolved. Deletions cut 4 bases from V and 4 bases from J, with 8 bases between. The CDR3 has 13 amino acids. Germline CDR1 is MGHDK and CDR2 is SYGVNS. The CDR3: CASSALGGNTIYF. The CDR3 bases are TGTGCCAGCAGTGCCCTGGGGGGAAACACCATATATTTT. Full variable domain (rest looked up from reference TRBV25-1 and TRBJ1-3): EADIYQTPRYLVIGTGKKITLECSQTMGHDKMYWYQQDPGMELHLIHYSYGVNSTEKGDLSSESTVSRIRTEHFPLTLESARPSHTSQYLCASSALGGNTIYFGEGSWLTVV.

This clone was counted between two and nine times. The gene calls are TRBV19 and TRBJ2-7; 7 bases map to TRBD2. In germline, CDR1 is LNHDA, CDR2 SQIVND (reference sequence). There are 17 residues in the CDR3. The V gene end was trimmed by 2 bases and the J gene end by 1 base; junction bases not matched to a gene: 11. In DNA form, the CDR3 reads TGTGCCAGTAGTATAAGTGGGAGGGCAGACGCGTCCTACGAGCAGTACTTC. It specifies CASSISGRADASYEQYF.

The V call is TRBV19, the J call TRBJ2-5; D is possibly TRBD1 (7 bases). V was trimmed by 8 bases and J by 5 bases, leaving 18 bases between them. CDR1 LNHDA and CDR2 SQIVND come from the germline V gene (reference sequence). The CDR3 covers 14 residues. CDR3 sequence: CASGTGEVIETQYF. The CDR3 DNA is TGTGCCAGTGGAACAGGGGAGGTAATTGAGACCCAGTACTTC. The whole variable domain, filled in from reference TRBV19 and TRBJ2-5, reads DGGITQSPKYLFRKEGQNVTLSCEQNLNHDAMYWYRQDPGQGLRLIYYSQIVNDFQKGDIAEGYSVSREKKESFPLTVTSAQKNPTAFYLCASGTGEVIETQYFGPGTRLLVL.

This rearrangement joins TRBV25-1 to TRBJ1-1; D is unresolved. Germline CDR1 MGHDK, CDR2 SYGVNS. This CDR3 has 15 amino acids. With 3 bases removed from V and 1 base from J, the gap between germline ends came to 12 bases. CDR3 nucleotide sequence: TGTGCCAGCAGTGAGTTGGGCAGCTGGAACACTGAAGCTTTCTTT. Translating gives CASSELGSWNTEAFF. The complete variable domain, with remaining parts taken from reference TRBV25-1 and TRBJ1-1, reads EADIYQTPRYLVIGTGKKITLECSQTMGHDKMYWYQQDPGMELHLIHYSYGVNSTEKGDLSSESTVSRIRTEHFPLTLESARPSHTSQYLCASSELGSWNTEAFFGQGTRLTVV.

The chain has TRBV9 and TRBJ1-5, with D possibly TRBD1 on 5 matching bases. Germline loops: CDR1 SGDLS, CDR2 YYNGEE. Trimming left V 5 bases short and J 0 bases short, with 18 bases between. The CDR3 spans 17 residues. The CDR3 loop is CASSSLTRAYSNQPQHF. CDR3 sequence (DNA): TGTGCCAGCAGTTCTCTTACCAGGGCTTATAGCAATCAGCCCCAGCATTTT.

The rearrangement uses TRBV4-1 and TRBJ1-5; unclear D gene. The CDR3 runs 13 residues. V lost 4 bases and J 8 bases, leaving 12 bases between the germline ends. From germline, CDR1 is MGHRA and CDR2 YSYEKL. The CDR3 loop is CASSRARAEPQHF. CDR3 bases: TGCGCCAGCAGCCGAGCGAGGGCCGAGCCCCAGCATTTT.

This chain connects TRBV19 to TRBJ2-2, with D uncertain. The CDR3 loop spans 14 amino acids. V lost 7 bases, J lost 4 bases, and 13 bases lay in between. Germline CDR1 is LNHDA and CDR2 is SQIVND (reference sequence). CDR3 sequence reads: CASNKGVSTGELFF. The CDR3 DNA reads as TGTGCCAGTAATAAGGGCGTGAGCACCGGGGAGCTGTTTTTT.